What follows are 29 T cell receptor beta chains derived from one specimen sequenced in a study of cytomegalovirus exposure and HLA in healthy donors. Produced via immunoSEQ multiplex PCR; TCRdb's table is partial and in-frame only. The sample lists 98,000 or so clones, approximately 94% occurring once. The sample taken for sequencing was PBMCs. These receptors were obtained from a woman aged 18 to 35 in good health and CMV-seronegative.

The J gene is TRBJ2-5, the V gene TRBV6-5, with a possible D match to TRBD2 (5 bases). This CDR3 is built from 14 residues. V lost 4 bases, J lost 4 bases, and 13 bases lay in between. Germline V gene data show CDR1 as MNHEY and CDR2 as SVGAGI. The CDR3 here is CASSSTSFSETQYF. The CDR3 DNA reads TGTGCCAGCAGTTCCACTAGTTTTTCAGAGACCCAGTACTTC.

The chain has TRBV7-2 and TRBJ1-2, with D unclear. V was pared by 1 base and J by 6 bases, with 18 bases between. The germline V gene has CDR1 SGHTA and CDR2 FQGNSA. This CDR3 has 16 residues. CDR3 sequence: CASSLEVGGEEDGYTF. CDR3 nucleotides: TGTGCCAGCAGCTTAGAAGTGGGCGGGGAGGAGGATGGCTACACCTTC.

CDR3 sequence (DNA): TGTGCCAGCAGTCTTAGGGACAGGGGAGGCGAGACCCAGTACTTC. This gives the protein CASSLRDRGGETQYF. The rearrangement links TRBV6-1 to TRBJ2-5, with 10 bases fitting TRBD1. Per germline, CDR1 MNHNS and CDR2 SASEGT. V gave up 5 bases and J gave up 5 bases; unmatched junction bases: 8. CDR3 length: 15 amino acids.

The chain links TRBV5-7 to TRBJ2-7, with 8 bases matching TRBD1. TRBV5-7 is an ORF; its function is uncertain. The CDR3 contains 14 residues. V lost 2 bases, J lost 4 bases, and 5 bases stayed unmatched. The CDR3, as DNA: TGTGCCAGCAGCTTCCCGGGACAGGATTACGAGCAGTACTTC. Residues: CASSFPGQDYEQYF.

The V call is TRBV6-5, the J call TRBJ2-3, with a possible D match to TRBD2 (5 bases). Germline-derived CDR1 and CDR2 are MNHEY and SVGAGI. CDR3 length: 16 amino acids. Trimming stripped 2 bases from V and 0 bases from J, with 12 bases between. Here the CDR3 DNA reads TGTGCCAGCAGTTACCGCTGGACTGGGAGCACAGATACGCAGTATTTT. It specifies CASSYRWTGSTDTQYF.

A single count supports this clone. The chain recombines TRBV7-9 with TRBJ2-2, with a tentative D call TRBD1 (6 bases). The CDR3 is 17 residues long. V dropped 5 bases and J dropped 2 bases, with 18 bases sitting between them. Germline V CDR1 and CDR2: SEHNR, FQNEAQ (reference sequence). Written as DNA, the CDR3 is TGTGCCAGCAGCCCGCCTGGACAGCCAAGAAACACCGGGGAGCTGTTTTTT. It translates to CASSPPGQPRNTGELFF.

This clone was counted between two and nine times. V usage is TRBV11-2 and J usage is TRBJ2-5, with 12 bases fitting TRBD1. V gave up 4 bases and J gave up 5 bases; unmatched junction bases: 8. CDR3 size: 16 residues. Germline lookup yields CDR1 SGHAT and CDR2 FQNNGV. CDR3 sequence: CASSSGDRGPRETQYF. In nucleotides, the CDR3 is TGTGCCAGCAGCTCCGGGGACAGGGGGCCCCGCGAGACCCAGTACTTC.

V usage is TRBV4-1 and J usage is TRBJ1-5, with 8 bases lining up with TRBD1. CDR3 length equals 16 residues. Germline V gene lookup returns CDR1 MGHRA and CDR2 YSYEKL. Trimming removed 1 base from V and 4 bases from J; junction bases left unmatched: 6. CDR3 bases: TGCGCCAGCAGCCAAGCTTGGACAGGGACGAATCAGCCCCAGCATTTT. It codes for CASSQAWTGTNQPQHF.

The chain employs TRBV5-5 and TRBJ1-5; D is undetermined. Between the trimmed V and J ends, which lost 0 bases and 3 bases, there was a span of 7 bases. The CDR3 length is 14 residues. Germline V gene sequence: CDR1 SGHKS, CDR2 YYEKEE (reference sequence). In DNA, the CDR3 is TGTGCCAGCAGCTTGGCTACGGTCAATCAGCCCCAGCATTTT. It yields the protein CASSLATVNQPQHF.

J is TRBJ2-5 and V is TRBV9; D may be TRBD1 (6 bases). CDR3 length equals 17 residues. Germline V CDR1 and CDR2: SGDLS, YYNGEE. V lost 3 bases, J lost 5 bases, and 23 bases lay in between. The chain's CDR3 is CASSGTPPGAIIETQYF. CDR3 nucleotides: TGTGCCAGCAGCGGGACACCCCCAGGGGCAATAATTGAGACCCAGTACTTC.

The V gene is TRBV7-2, the J gene TRBJ2-7, with TRBD1 identical over 7 bases. CDR1 SGHTA and CDR2 FQGNSA come from the germline V gene. There are 15 residues in the CDR3. Trimming took 1 base from V and 2 from J; bases not matched to a gene: 5. The CDR3 spells CASSLVDQGAYEQYF. DNA for the CDR3: TGTGCCAGCAGCTTAGTGGATCAGGGGGCCTACGAGCAGTACTTC.

This rearrangement joins TRBV5-5 to TRBJ1-2; 8 positions match TRBD1. Germline V CDR1 and CDR2: SGHKS, YYEKEE (reference sequence). Trimming at V came to 0 bases and at J to 8 bases, leaving 9 bases not matched to a gene. The CDR3 covers 15 residues. The CDR3 is CASSLAGQATGGYTF. The CDR3 bases are TGTGCCAGCAGCTTGGCGGGACAGGCGACAGGAGGCTACACCTTC.

This clone was seen a handful of times. The rearrangement links TRBV2 to TRBJ1-6; 8 bases align to TRBD1. The CDR3 loop spans 13 amino acids. CDR1 and CDR2 (germline): SNHLY, FYNNEI. With V trimmed by 6 bases and J by 10 bases, 5 bases remained unmatched. CDR3 sequence (DNA): TGTGCCAGCAGGGGACAGGAACAATCACCCCTCCACTTT. Translating gives CASRGQEQSPLHF.

As DNA, the CDR3 is TGTGCCAGCAGTGTAAGAAAGAGCCACCCCGGGACAAAAAATCAAGAGACCCAGTACTTC. The encoded protein is CASSVRKSHPGTKNQETQYF. This chain uses TRBV2 with TRBJ2-5; D is perhaps TRBD1 (6 bases). Germline-derived CDR1 and CDR2 are SNHLY and FYNNEI. CDR3 length equals 20 residues. Trimming stripped 4 bases from V and 2 bases from J, with 29 bases between.

The CDR3 here is CASSPRTVANTGELFF. Here the CDR3 DNA reads TGTGCCAGCTCACCACGAACGGTCGCGAACACCGGGGAGCTGTTTTTT. V gene TRBV18 combines with J gene TRBJ2-2; unclear D gene. Trimming took 1 base from V and 0 from J, leaving 9 bases between them. In germline, CDR1 is KGHSH, CDR2 LQKENI. This CDR3 comprises 16 residues.

This chain connects TRBV5-6 to TRBJ2-6; possible D gene TRBD1, 6 bases. Germline loops: CDR1 SGHDT, CDR2 YYEEEE. The CDR3 is 17 amino acids. The V gene lost 3 bases and the J gene lost 2 bases, with 15 bases spanning the gap. The CDR3 region has the DNA TGTGCCAGCAGCTCACTCAAACAGGGACCTGGGGCCAACGTCCTGACTTTC. Protein: CASSSLKQGPGANVLTF.

This chain uses TRBV11-2 with TRBJ1-1; TRBD1 matches at 8 bases. This CDR3 has 15 residues. Germline V gene data show CDR1 as SGHAT and CDR2 as FQNNGV. The V gene end was trimmed by 4 bases and the J gene end by 3 bases; junction bases not matched to a gene: 7. CDR3 coding DNA: TGTGCCAGCAGCTCAGGACAGGGAGTGGACACTGAAGCTTTCTTT. It codes for CASSSGQGVDTEAFF.

This chain links TRBV5-7 with TRBJ2-2, with a tentative D call TRBD1 (6 bases). TRBV5-7 is known as an ORF, though its function is uncertain. The CDR3 runs 15 residues. The V end lost 4 bases, the J end lost 0 bases, and 10 bases lay between the germline ends. CDR3 in amino acids: CASSHGTPNTGELFF. The CDR3, as DNA: TGTGCCAGCAGCCACGGGACACCGAACACCGGGGAGCTGTTTTTT.

CDR3 loop: CASSIWLTGRSGELFF. The CDR3 coding sequence is TGTGCCAGCAGCATATGGCTGACAGGGAGGTCCGGGGAGCTGTTTTTT. The V and J genes are TRBV5-6 and TRBJ2-2, with D possibly being TRBD1 (7 bases). The CDR3 sequence is 16 residues long. Deletions cut 4 bases from V and 6 bases from J, with 19 bases between. Per germline, CDR1 SGHDT and CDR2 YYEEEE.

The gene calls are TRBV9 and TRBJ1-1, with D perhaps matching TRBD1 (5 bases). The germline gives CDR1 SGDLS, CDR2 YYNGEE. Trimming stripped 4 bases from V and 4 bases from J, with 17 bases between. The CDR3 extends over 15 amino acids. DNA of the CDR3: TGTGCCAGCAGCAGAATGGGCGGGGGAAGCACTGAAGCTTTCTTT. Its protein product is CASSRMGGGSTEAFF.

This sequence joins TRBV4-1 and TRBJ1-6, with D possibly matching TRBD1 (5 bases). The CDR3 has 15 residues. The germline gives CDR1 MGHRA, CDR2 YSYEKL. Trimming removed 1 base from V and 9 bases from J, with 13 bases in between. CDR3 in DNA: TGCGCCAGCAGCCAAGTAGGGGCCGCGTTTTCACCCCTCCACTTT. Translating gives CASSQVGAAFSPLHF.

The V gene is TRBV10-2, the J gene TRBJ2-5, with TRBD1 identical over 9 bases. In germline, CDR1 is WSHSY, CDR2 SAAADI. CDR3 length: 15 residues. V shed 6 bases and J 8 bases; nucleotides not matched to a gene: 13. The CDR3 spells CASSRAGQGKRTQYF. DNA for the CDR3: TGCGCCAGCAGCCGAGCAGGACAGGGGAAGAGAACCCAGTACTTC.

This clone was detected many times. The V and J genes are TRBV4-3 and TRBJ2-2; 7 nucleotides line up with TRBD2. The junction had 11 bases not matched to a gene; V was cut back by 0 bases and J by 4 bases. Germline assignment: CDR1 LGHNA and CDR2 YSLEER. This CDR3 is built from 18 residues. Written as DNA, the CDR3 is TGCGCCAGCAGCCAAGATTATGAGACAGCGGGACTCACCGGGGAGCTGTTTTTT. This encodes CASSQDYETAGLTGELFF.

The chain joins TRBV6-5 to TRBJ2-2, with TRBD1 matching 7 bases. V trimming: 2 bases; J trimming: 4 bases; junction bases outside the gene matches: 7. Germline CDR1 is MNHEY and CDR2 is SVGAGI. The CDR3 runs 16 residues. For the CDR3, the DNA is TGTGCCAGCAGTTACGGCGGCAGGGGGATCACCGGGGAGCTGTTTTTT. Translation gives CASSYGGRGITGELFF.

The chain couples TRBV5-1 to TRBJ1-2, with TRBD1 matching over 9 bases. V lost 1 base to trimming and J lost 5 bases; unmatched junction nucleotides: 12. Germline V gene data show CDR1 as SGHRS and CDR2 as YFSETQ. This CDR3 spans 17 amino acids. The CDR3 DNA reads as TGCGCCAGCAGCTTGAATCCGGGACAGGGAGAAGTGTATGGCTACACCTTC. Amino acids: CASSLNPGQGEVYGYTF.

Only one count was recorded for this clone. The CDR3 DNA reads as TGTGCCTGGAGTATTGGGACAGGGTTTAGGTCTGGAAACACCATATATTTT. Protein product: CAWSIGTGFRSGNTIYF. The chain joins TRBV30 to TRBJ1-3, with TRBD1 matching over 9 bases. Unmatched junction bases numbered 9, after V lost 2 bases and J lost 1 base. This CDR3 region has 17 residues. Germline CDR1 reads GTSNPN; CDR2 reads SVGIG (reference sequence).

This clone was observed once. CDR3 amino acids: CASSAAGGAKNIQYF. Written as DNA, the CDR3 is TGTGCCAGCAGCGCCGCCGGGGGAGCCAAAAACATTCAGTACTTC. The rearrangement joins TRBV11-1 to TRBJ2-4; D is possibly TRBD2 (6 bases). The V end was cut by 5 bases, the J end by 0 bases, with 11 bases between. CDR3 length equals 15 residues. Germline V lookup: CDR1 SGHAT, CDR2 FQDESV (reference sequence).

The chain joins TRBV9 to TRBJ2-3; perhaps TRBD1 as D (7 bases). CDR1 is SGDLS and CDR2 is YYNGEE in the germline V gene. Trimming took off 4 bases at V and 6 bases at J, with 21 bases between the two ends. CDR3 length: 16 residues. This CDR3 reads CASSILTGAGGDTQYF. For the CDR3, the DNA is TGTGCCAGCAGCATACTAACAGGGGCCGGAGGGGATACGCAGTATTTT.

J is TRBJ1-5 and V is TRBV6-5, with D hard to call. Germline V CDR1 and CDR2: MNHEY, SVGAGI. The V end lost 2 bases, the J end lost 5 bases, and 7 bases lay between the germline ends. The CDR3 extends over 13 amino acids. The CDR3 DNA reads as TGTGCCAGCAGTTACACGCGGGATCAGCCCCAGCATTTT. Protein product: CASSYTRDQPQHF.